Listed below are T cell receptor beta chains from one sample, sequenced in a study of blood T cell repertoires in COVID-19. Clones were sequenced by immunoSEQ multiplex PCR, and TCRdb holds only the in-frame ones, with some missing. This repertoire shows 80,000 to 100,000 clones, over 70% found once; its top ten account for nearly 4.5%. The sequenced material came from peripheral blood. Receptors were obtained from a man in his 60s with acute or convalescent COVID-19. Each CDR3 is given with its conserved first and last residue.

v_call,j_call,cdr3_aa
TRBV13,TRBJ2-1,CASSAIRDRVVNEQFF
TRBV28,TRBJ2-7,CASSPGTGLYEQYF
TRBV7-2,TRBJ2-3,CASSLARFKREARSTDTQYF
TRBV7-6,TRBJ2-7,CASSSRRSSYEQYF
TRBV18,TRBJ1-6,CASSPNGQYNSPLHF
TRBV6-2/TRBV6-3,TRBJ2-7,CASSYGRTTTYEQYF
TRBV28,TRBJ2-1,CASSFGSGLWDEQFF
TRBV3-1/TRBV3-2,TRBJ2-7,CASSPEGTSGGYEQYF
TRBV29-1,TRBJ1-3,CSVVIRHSGNTIYF
TRBV15,TRBJ1-2,CATSKRTGGLTF
TRBV14,TRBJ1-2,CASSQDLGGLRGGYTF
TRBV5-1,TRBJ2-2,CAVAGEVAGELFF
TRBV9,TRBJ1-2,CASSAEQGSYGYTF
TRBV19,TRBJ2-1,CASSIVQGNNEQFF
TRBV27,TRBJ1-6,CASSLETGNNSPLHF
TRBV5-4,TRBJ2-6,CASSLSIGQTPGANVLTF
TRBV7-9,TRBJ1-4,CASSLTGGGEKLFF
TRBV14,TRBJ1-1,CASSQDGQGAGAFF
TRBV5-4,TRBJ2-7,CASSAGTEISYEQYF
TRBV12-3/TRBV12-4,TRBJ2-5,CASSSSVATQYF
TRBV9,TRBJ1-1,CASSEGNMNTEAFF
TRBV18,TRBJ1-1,CASSPTTGGNTEAFF
TRBV9,TRBJ2-7,CASSVGDRGGSYEQYF